This TCR beta chain emerged from a study of blood T cell repertoires in COVID-19. This clone was counted between two and nine times. Per the original methods: Using reference gene primer amplification, nucleated cell counts were estimated. The assay was immunoSEQ multiplex PCR, and TCRdb's table has in-frame clones only and misses some. V and J calls and clone size are copied from that table; D and trimming were computed from the DNA. The profile shows some 350,000 clones, approximately 86% of them singletons. CDR1 LGHDT and CDR2 YNNKEL come from the germline V gene (reference sequence). V shed 1 base and J shed 0 bases, with 15 bases lying between them. The CDR3 has 17 residues.

Sequencing was carried out using peripheral blood. This chain connects TRBV3-1 (or the pseudogene TRBV3-2) to TRBJ2-5; a possible D gene is TRBD2 (6 bases). The receptor comes from a human donor in a cohort sampled during active COVID-19. CDR3 DNA: TGTGCCAGCAGCCAAGGGCGGCTAGCGACATACCAAGAGACCCAGTACTTC. It translates to CASSQGRLATYQETQYF.